The next 25 T cell receptor beta chains were all read from a single sample in a study of cytomegalovirus exposure and HLA in healthy donors (dated by TCRdb to the late 2010s). The method was the immunoSEQ multiplex PCR assay. A mixture of 60 forward primers for TCR Vbeta segments and 13 reverse primers for TCR Jbeta segments was used in the multiplex PCR. TCRdb re-hosts the immuneACCESS table, in-frame sequences only. Its copies lack some clones; in the studies checked, an unresolved V gene accounts for under half of them, and the cause for the rest is not known. The sample table holds about 140,000 clones, of which 70% to 80% were seen once. Roughly 1.6% of the sample goes to the ten largest clones. Sequencing input: PBMCs. All receptors come from a female donor in good health and CMV-seronegative.

The rearrangement joins TRBV20-1 to TRBJ1-1; D gene uncertain. The CDR3 extends over 11 amino acids. Germline-derived CDR1 and CDR2 are DFQATT and SNEGSKA (reference sequence). The V end lost 5 bases, the J end lost 11 bases, and 15 bases lay between the germline ends. The CDR3 sequence: CSAQAPPMAFF. In DNA form, the CDR3 reads TGCAGTGCTCAAGCCCCCCCAATGGCTTTCTTT.

In its sample, this clone was seen a few times. The V and J genes are TRBV11-2 and TRBJ1-1, with D perhaps TRBD1 (5 bases). CDR3 length equals 15 residues. The V gene's germline CDR1 is SGHAT and CDR2 FQNNGV. Trimming removed 1 base at V and 0 bases at J, with 9 bases between. CDR3 sequence reads: CASSLVVRVNTEAFF. The CDR3 DNA follows: TGTGCCAGCAGCTTAGTTGTCAGGGTGAACACTGAAGCTTTCTTT.

The gene calls are TRBV19 and TRBJ2-6; the D gene is possibly TRBD1 (5 bases). The CDR3 loop spans 16 amino acids. The germline CDR1 and CDR2 sequences are LNHDA and SQIVND (reference sequence). V gave up 5 bases and J gave up 0 bases, with 11 bases separating them. CDR3 sequence: CASSSRVVSGANVLTF. The CDR3 coding sequence is TGTGCCAGTAGTTCCAGGGTGGTCTCTGGGGCCAACGTCCTGACTTTC.

This clone was observed a handful of times. The chain recombines TRBV6-6 with TRBJ1-4; 10 bases line up with TRBD1. Per the germline V gene, CDR1 is MNHNY and CDR2 is SVGAGI (reference sequence). This CDR3 has 15 amino acids. The trim removed 6 bases at V and 8 bases at J, leaving 9 bases unmatched. In DNA, the CDR3 is TGTGCCAGCAGAACCCGGGACAGGGGAAAGGAAAAACTGTTTTTT. It yields the protein CASRTRDRGKEKLFF.

About this clone itself: The junction differs from germline at one of its ends, possibly a read error. CDR3 coding DNA: TGTGCCAGCAGCTTACGCGGGACCGGATTC. Translating gives CASSLRGTGF. The chain couples TRBV7-9 to TRBJ1-2; maybe TRBD1 (5 bases). Germline V gene lookup returns CDR1 SEHNR and CDR2 FQNEAQ (reference sequence). This CDR3 has 10 amino acids.

The chain couples TRBV7-2 to TRBJ1-4; unclear D gene. V lost 1 base, J lost 4 bases, and 10 bases lay in between. Germline lookup yields CDR1 SGHTA and CDR2 FQGNSA. The CDR3 is 15 residues long. CDR3 sequence (DNA): TGTGCCAGCAGCTTAGGGCGGCAGCTTAATGAAAAACTGTTTTTT. It is translated as CASSLGRQLNEKLFF.

The chain has TRBV11-1 and TRBJ2-7, with 14 bases that match TRBD2. V lost 5 bases and J lost 3; bases outside the gene matches: 6. Per the germline V gene, CDR1 is SGHAT and CDR2 is FQDESV (reference sequence). The CDR3 has 16 amino acids. The CDR3, as DNA: TGTGCCAGCAGCGGACTAGCGGGAGGTTTTAGCTACGAGCAGTACTTC. Its translation is CASSGLAGGFSYEQYF.

The V gene is TRBV29-1, the J gene TRBJ1-3; TRBD1 aligns across 10 bases. Trimming at V came to 4 bases and at J to 2 bases, leaving 2 bases not matched to a gene. Germline CDR1 and CDR2: SQVTM and ANQGSEA. This CDR3 has 14 amino acids. The CDR3 DNA follows: TGCAGCGTTGGGGGGACAGGGGCTGGAAACACCATATATTTT. Translation: CSVGGTGAGNTIYF. The complete variable domain, with remaining parts taken from reference TRBV29-1 and TRBJ1-3, reads SAVISQKPSRDICQRGTSLTIQCQVDSQVTMMFWYRQQPGQSLTLIATANQGSEATYESGFVIDKFPISRPNLTFSTLTVSNMSPEDSSIYLCSVGGTGAGNTIYFGEGSWLTVV.

The rearrangement uses TRBV28 and TRBJ1-5, with D uncertain. The length of the CDR3 is 13 residues. Looked up from germline, CDR1 is MDHEN and CDR2 is SYDVKM. V lost 5 bases and J 5 bases, leaving 10 bases between the germline ends. Here the CDR3 DNA reads TGTGCCAGCAGTGGTGAGGGCCATCAGCCCCAGCATTTT. Its translation: CASSGEGHQPQHF.

The chain recombines TRBV11-2 with TRBJ2-7; TRBD1 might be the D (6 bases). Trimming removed 0 bases from V and 2 bases from J, with 11 bases in between. Germline V lookup: CDR1 SGHAT, CDR2 FQNNGV. The CDR3 sequence is 15 residues long. CDR3 loop: CASSLDLQGTYEQYF. In nucleotides, the CDR3 is TGTGCCAGCAGCTTAGATCTGCAGGGGACCTACGAGCAGTACTTC.

V and J are TRBV6-5 and TRBJ1-1; D gene unclear. Between the trimmed V and J ends, which lost 7 bases and 8 bases, there was a span of 20 bases. Germline V gene data show CDR1 as MNHEY and CDR2 as SVGAGI. This CDR3 comprises 14 residues. In DNA, the CDR3 is TGTGCCAGCACCCCTAAGTACAGAGCAGAGGAAGCTTTCTTT. It is translated as CASTPKYRAEEAFF.

The chain links TRBV7-3 to TRBJ1-5, with D perhaps matching TRBD1 (5 bases). V was shortened by 5 bases and J by 4 bases, with 9 bases between the two germline ends. This CDR3 is 13 amino acids long. The germline V gene has CDR1 SGHTA and CDR2 FQGTGA. The CDR3 DNA reads as TGTGCCAGCAGCCTTGGACATAATCAGCCCCAGCATTTT. Translating it yields CASSLGHNQPQHF.

V usage is TRBV5-1 and J usage is TRBJ2-7, with D tentatively TRBD2 (5 bases). The CDR3 is 17 residues long. Trimming cost V 0 bases and J 0 bases, with 16 bases left between them. Germline V CDR1 and CDR2: SGHRS, YFSETQ. CDR3 in DNA: TGCGCCAGCAGCTTGGTGGGCGAGGGTCATGACTCCTACGAGCAGTACTTC. This gives the protein CASSLVGEGHDSYEQYF.

This chain joins TRBV5-1 and TRBJ1-6; 9 nucleotides line up with TRBD1. The germline CDR1 and CDR2 sequences are SGHRS and YFSETQ. CDR3 length: 16 residues. V lost 0 bases and J lost 10; bases outside the gene matches: 8. The DNA of the CDR3 is TGCGCCAGCAGCTTGGCTGGGACAGGGAGTCGGTCACCCCTCCACTTT. Its protein is CASSLAGTGSRSPLHF.

This clone was counted a few times. The genes are TRBV7-9 and TRBJ1-4; 7 bases are a match to TRBD1. The J segment lost 7 bases and the V segment lost 5 bases, leaving 7 bases of the junction unmatched. CDR3 length: 14 amino acids. The germline V gene has CDR1 SEHNR and CDR2 FQNEAQ (reference sequence). The CDR3 loop reads CASSQQGKGEKLFF. The CDR3, as DNA: TGTGCCAGCAGCCAACAGGGGAAGGGTGAAAAACTGTTTTTT.

The CDR3, as DNA: TGTGCCAGCACCCCGGGACAGTGGAATTCACCCCTCCACTTT. This encodes CASTPGQWNSPLHF. V gene TRBV2 combines with J gene TRBJ1-6; TRBD1 aligns across 7 bases. The V gene's germline CDR1 is SNHLY and CDR2 FYNNEI. This CDR3 is built from 14 residues. The V gene end was trimmed by 7 bases and the J gene end by 7 bases; junction bases not matched to a gene: 7.

The gene calls are TRBV19 and TRBJ1-1; D remains ambiguous. V lost 5 bases, J lost 7 bases, and 11 bases lay in between. The CDR3 consists of 12 residues. CDR1 and CDR2 (germline): LNHDA, SQIVND (reference sequence). DNA for the CDR3: TGTGCCAGTAGTTTAACCGGGAGTGAAGCTTTCTTT. Its protein product is CASSLTGSEAFF.

This chain links TRBV7-2 with TRBJ2-3; the D is unclear. The V end lost 0 bases, the J end lost 3 bases, and 4 bases lay between the germline ends. CDR1 SGHTA and CDR2 FQGNSA come from the germline V gene. The CDR3 covers 13 residues. CDR3 nucleotide sequence: TGTGCCAGCAGCTTAGCGTCAACAGATACGCAGTATTTT. It encodes CASSLASTDTQYF.

This rearrangement joins TRBV2 to TRBJ2-7, with TRBD2 identical over 11 bases. The junction had 2 bases not matched to a gene; V was cut back by 3 bases and J by 4 bases. Per the germline V gene, CDR1 is SNHLY and CDR2 is FYNNEI. This CDR3 has 14 amino acids. The CDR3 reads CASSESSGRYEQYF. The CDR3 DNA follows: TGTGCCAGCAGTGAGTCTAGCGGGAGGTACGAGCAGTACTTC. Together with reference TRBV2 and TRBJ2-7, the CDR3 gives the full variable domain: EPEVTQTPSHQVTQMGQEVILRCVPISNHLYFYWYRQILGQKVEFLVSFYNNEISEKSEIFDDQFSVERPDGSNFTLKIRSTKLEDSAMYFCASSESSGRYEQYFGPGTRLTVT.

J is TRBJ2-7 and V is TRBV2, with D maybe TRBD1 (5 bases). The V and J ends lost 5 bases and 4 bases respectively, with 9 bases between them. There are 12 residues in the CDR3. The germline gives CDR1 SNHLY, CDR2 FYNNEI. For the CDR3, the DNA is TGTGCCAGCAGTCAACAGGTGTACGAGCAGTACTTC. It translates to CASSQQVYEQYF.

This chain uses TRBV12-5 with TRBJ2-7; 9 nucleotides agree with TRBD1. The germline CDR1 and CDR2 sequences are LGHNT and FRNRAP. Trimming at V came to 6 bases and at J to 3 bases, leaving 9 bases not matched to a gene. This CDR3 is 15 amino acids long. The CDR3 sequence: CASGPGQGSLYEQYF. The CDR3 DNA sequence: TGTGCTAGTGGCCCCGGACAGGGGTCCCTCTACGAGCAGTACTTC.

The chain employs TRBV9 and TRBJ2-5, with 14 positions matching TRBD2. CDR1 and CDR2 (germline): SGDLS, YYNGEE. This CDR3 contains 17 residues. Germline trimming cut 3 bases from V and 4 bases from J; bases unmatched to any gene: 8. This CDR3 reads CASSDQGLAGVAETQYF. In DNA form, the CDR3 reads TGTGCCAGCAGCGACCAGGGACTAGCGGGAGTGGCAGAGACCCAGTACTTC.

This clone was seen once. The chain recombines TRBV6-6 with TRBJ2-7; 8 bases are shared with TRBD2. V shed 9 bases, J shed 0 bases, and the junction held 4 bases outside the gene matches. This CDR3 comprises 13 residues. CDR1 is MNHNY, CDR2 SVGAGI, per germline (reference sequence). In nucleotides, the CDR3 is TGTGCCAGTATAGCGGGGAGCTCCTACGAGCAGTACTTC. Translated: CASIAGSSYEQYF.

The V and J genes are TRBV9 and TRBJ2-2; TRBD1 is a possible D gene (5 bases). The V end lost 6 bases, the J end lost 6 bases, and 18 bases lay between the germline ends. Germline CDR1 is SGDLS and CDR2 is YYNGEE. The CDR3 consists of 15 residues. The CDR3 sequence: CASKGISSGPGELFF. The CDR3 DNA follows: TGTGCCAGCAAGGGGATCTCCTCAGGGCCCGGGGAGCTGTTTTTT.

The chain couples TRBV6-5 to TRBJ1-2, with TRBD1 as a possible D gene (5 bases). CDR3 length: 15 residues. The germline V gene has CDR1 MNHEY and CDR2 SVGAGI. V lost 1 base and J 3 bases, leaving 12 bases between the germline ends. The CDR3 DNA reads TGTGCCAGCAGTTACTGGGGGGTCGAGGACTATGGCTACACCTTC. Translated, it gives CASSYWGVEDYGYTF.